This passage covers 10 T cell receptor beta chains from one sample sequenced in a study of T cell repertoires in cytomegalovirus infection. Each CDR3 protein gets one entry after TCRdb re-called the reads with MiXCR. The data show around 140,000 distinct CDR3 sequences, with about 6.5% seen just once and roughly 18% held by the top ten. The sequencing sample was made of PBMCs. These receptors were taken from a human donor in good health (CMV status not recorded). Some clones in this sample may be carry-over from other donors' samples.

This clonotype has ten or more counts. The chain joins TRBV7-2 to TRBJ1-1; no definite D call. CDR3 length: 12 amino acids. Trimming pared 2 bases from V and 8 bases from J, leaving 9 bases between. In germline, CDR1 is SGHTA, CDR2 FQGNSA. CDR3 nucleotides: TGTGCCAGCAGCTTATTCTGGCAAGAAGCTTTCTTT. Residues: CASSLFWQEAFF.

V is TRBV7-9 and J is TRBJ2-7; a weak D match, TRBD1 (6 bases). Germline assignment: CDR1 SEHNR and CDR2 FQNEAQ (reference sequence). This CDR3 has 15 amino acids. V was pared by 5 bases and J by 3 bases, with 17 bases between. The CDR3 protein is CASSPLTGPGYEQYF. CDR3 DNA sequence: TGTGCCAGCAGCCCCTTGACAGGTCCCGGCTACGAGCAGTACTTC.

Many counts were recorded for this clonotype. The germline gene is not matched at one end of the junction; a read error may be the cause. The J gene is TRBJ2-3, the V gene TRBV7-7, with D unclear. The CDR3 covers 14 residues. Germline CDR1 is SSHAT and CDR2 is FNYEAQ (reference sequence). CDR3 in amino acids: CASSLNRATDTQYF. DNA for the CDR3: TGTGCTAGCAGCTTAAACAGAGCCACAGATACGCAGTATTTT.

This clonotype turned up a few times. For the CDR3, the DNA is TGTGCCAGCACCCCCATCAGTACAAATGGGGGCTACACCTTC. Translated: CASTPISTNGGYTF. V and J are TRBV6-2 or TRBV6-3 and TRBJ1-2, with unresolved D. CDR3 length: 14 amino acids. CDR1 is MNHEY and CDR2 is SVGEGT in the germline V gene. Trimming pared 7 bases from V and 8 bases from J, leaving 20 bases between.

This clonotype was recorded a few times. The V call is TRBV19, the J call TRBJ2-2, with 7 bases identical to TRBD2. CDR3 length equals 18 residues. The V gene's germline CDR1 is LNHDA and CDR2 SQIVND (reference sequence). Losses at the gene ends were 0 bases for V and 1 base for J; bases not matched to a gene: 8. CDR3 DNA: TGTGCCAGTAGTATAGATTGGTCCAGCGGGGAGAACACCGGGGAGCTGTTTTTT. Translating it yields CASSIDWSSGENTGELFF.

This clonotype appeared many times. The rearrangement links TRBV7-2 to TRBJ2-2; 7 nucleotides align to TRBD2. Germline V CDR1 and CDR2: SGHTA, FQGNSA. V lost 2 bases, J lost 5 bases, and 5 bases stayed unmatched. The CDR3 runs to 15 residues. The CDR3 region has the DNA TGTGCCAGCAGCTTAAGCCTCGGGGGGACCGGGGAGCTGTTTTTT. Translation: CASSLSLGGTGELFF.

This clonotype was seen only a few times. The chain has TRBV20-1 and TRBJ2-7; 7 nucleotides match TRBD1. Germline values: CDR1 DFQATT, CDR2 SNEGSKA (reference sequence). The CDR3 has 14 amino acids. The trim removed 6 bases at V and 2 bases at J, leaving 10 bases unmatched. The CDR3 reads CSASRDRDPYEQYF. CDR3 coding DNA: TGCAGTGCGAGCCGGGACAGAGATCCCTACGAGCAGTACTTC.

This clonotype has at least ten counts. The V call is TRBV12-3 or TRBV12-4, the J call TRBJ1-5; tentative D call: TRBD1 (6 bases). The CDR3 is 16 amino acids. V was shortened by 6 bases and J by 0 bases, with 15 bases between the two germline ends. The CDR3 DNA sequence: TGTGCCAGCAGCCCGACAGGCGTCTATAGCAATCAGCCCCAGCATTTT. Translated, it gives CASSPTGVYSNQPQHF.

This clonotype was counted a few times. This sequence joins TRBV5-1 and TRBJ2-7; TRBD2 agrees at 7 bases. The length of the CDR3 is 13 residues. V was clipped by 3 bases and J by 5 bases; unmatched bases: 5. CDR1 SGHRS and CDR2 YFSETQ come from the germline V gene. In nucleotides, the CDR3 is TGCGCCAGCAGCTCGGCGGGGGTCCACGAGCAGTACTTC. Encoded protein: CASSSAGVHEQYF.

The rearrangement joins TRBV2 to TRBJ2-1; D call uncertain. V was clipped by 6 bases and J by 2 bases, with 11 bases between them. Per the germline V gene, CDR1 is SNHLY and CDR2 is FYNNEI. This CDR3 spans 14 amino acids. CDR3 amino acids: CASSIEGTYNEQFF. In DNA, the CDR3 is TGTGCCAGCAGCATAGAAGGGACCTACAATGAGCAGTTCTTC.